This is a list of T cell receptor beta chains from one sample in a study of blood T cell repertoires in COVID-19. Profiled with immunoSEQ multiplex PCR; TCRdb holds only in-frame clones, not every one. The sample lists around 700,000 clones, about nine tenths occurring once. Sequencing was carried out using peripheral blood. Source of these receptors: a woman between 18 and 29 years old with acute or convalescent COVID-19. CDR3s include the opening cysteine and the closing phenylalanine or tryptophan. Fields, in order: D gene, clone size, J gene, V gene, CDR3 DNA, CDR3 protein. D genes are given only for firm matches. Where a row states a size, it is once, few, many or the class of an expanded clone; other rows omit it.

d_gene: TRBD1; abundance: -; j_gene: TRBJ1-2; v_gene: TRBV6-6; CDR3nt: TGTGCCAGCAGAGAAGGACAGGGAGGCTACACCTTC; CDR3aa: CASREGQGGYTF
d_gene: -; abundance: -; j_gene: TRBJ2-7; v_gene: TRBV3-1/TRBV3-2; CDR3nt: TGTGCCAGCAGCCAAGGCGGAGTGGCCCGAGGGGAGCAGTACTTC; CDR3aa: CASSQGGVARGEQYF
d_gene: -; abundance: -; j_gene: TRBJ2-3; v_gene: TRBV7-9; CDR3nt: TGTGCCAGCTCTGGACTAACCACAGATACGCAGTATTTT; CDR3aa: CASSGLTTDTQYF
d_gene: -; abundance: -; j_gene: TRBJ1-4; v_gene: TRBV28; CDR3nt: TGTGCCAGCAGCCCCCGGCGGGGTGAAAAACTGTTTTTT; CDR3aa: CASSPRRGEKLFF
d_gene: -; abundance: few; j_gene: TRBJ1-3; v_gene: TRBV14; CDR3nt: TGTGCCAGCAGCCCCCAGCGGTCAGGAAACACCATATATTTT; CDR3aa: CASSPQRSGNTIYF
d_gene: -; abundance: -; j_gene: TRBJ1-2; v_gene: TRBV30; CDR3nt: TGTGCCTGGAGTGGGTCGACAGGCTCCTACTATGGCTACACCTTC; CDR3aa: CAWSGSTGSYYGYTF
d_gene: -; abundance: -; j_gene: TRBJ1-2; v_gene: TRBV3-1/TRBV3-2; CDR3nt: TGTGCCAGCAGCCAAGATGGCCAGGCGAGCTATGGCTACACCTTC; CDR3aa: CASSQDGQASYGYTF
d_gene: -; abundance: -; j_gene: TRBJ1-1; v_gene: TRBV28; CDR3nt: TGTGCCAGCAGTTTTTATGGTGTTGGGCGGAACACTGAAGCTTTCTTT; CDR3aa: CASSFYGVGRNTEAFF
d_gene: -; abundance: -; j_gene: TRBJ1-3; v_gene: TRBV7-9; CDR3nt: TGTGCCAGCAGCTCCCAGACAGCCACCTCTGGAAACACCATATATTTT; CDR3aa: CASSSQTATSGNTIYF
d_gene: TRBD1; abundance: -; j_gene: TRBJ1-1; v_gene: TRBV19; CDR3nt: TGTGCCAGTAGTCCGACAGGGGGAGGGAACACTGAAGCTTTCTTT; CDR3aa: CASSPTGGGNTEAFF
d_gene: -; abundance: few; j_gene: TRBJ1-1; v_gene: TRBV13; CDR3nt: TGTGCCAGCAGCTCCCCCTTGAACACTGAAGCTTTCTTT; CDR3aa: CASSSPLNTEAFF